This entry is about one T cell receptor (beta chain). Per the study methods: It was from reference gene primer amplification that nucleated cell counts were estimated. Assay used: immunoSEQ multiplex PCR; TCRdb lists only in-frame clones, some missing. That table is the source of V, J and clone size, and D and trimming were worked out from the DNA. The sample carries about 380,000 clones, 70% to 90% recorded once. The data stem from a study of blood T cell repertoires in COVID-19. The germline V and J ends were trimmed by 5 bases and 2 bases, with 11 bases remaining between them. CDR3 length equals 14 residues. The germline V gene has CDR1 LGHDT and CDR2 YNNKEL (reference sequence). Those enrolled, adults aged about 18 to 89 years, came from 25 or so US areas. Assignment of participants to cohorts was predicated upon participant-reported clinical history. Two negative PCRs, clearance, or symptom resolution had been documented for recovered Cohort 3 donors.

Sequenced: PBMCs or T cells enriched from blood (not recorded which). This receptor was taken from a woman between 18 and 30 years old who had recovered from COVID-19. This chain joins TRBV3-1 (or the pseudogene TRBV3-2) and TRBJ2-3, with D possibly matching TRBD2 (6 bases). DNA for the CDR3: TGTGCCAGCAGCGCCGGGAGAGACACAGATACGCAGTATTTT. As protein: CASSAGRDTDTQYF.